The rows below give T cell receptor beta chains drawn from one sample of a study of cytomegalovirus exposure and HLA in healthy donors. Only in-frame clones appear in the TCRdb table, and some are missing; sequencing was by immunoSEQ multiplex PCR. The sample holds hundreds of thousands of clones, about 80% seen once. Material: PBMCs. The source of these receptors is a man aged 40-49 years in good health and CMV-seropositive. The CDR3 runs from the conserved cysteine through the conserved F or W.

v_gene,CDR3aa
TRBV5-1,CASSVSYPQHF
TRBV30,CAWSQDRVETQYF
TRBV2,CASKAGLGNQPQHF
TRBV5-4,CASSPGTEGINYGYTF
TRBV5-1,CASSLSNRPGDTGELFF
TRBV5-4,CASSLSGGTRAETQYF
TRBV30,CAWSVSSGPYEQYF
TRBV6-6,CASSPSGTATDTQYF
TRBV7-3,CASSSRPGGDGYTF
TRBV7-8,CASSFTSGYEQYF
TRBV29-1,CSSSTDTQYF
TRBV5-4,CASSPGQGVKNIQYF
TRBV9,CASSVDAGVVGNTEAFF
TRBV14,CASSQQGSGANVLTF
TRBV9,CASSVTGTSSYYEQYF
TRBV19,CASSIDLWEGTSGRREETQYF
TRBV27,CASSSLLEGSYEQYF
TRBV7-9,CASSFPRLAGVSTGELFF
TRBV20-1,CSATPSETQYF
TRBV11-2,CASSPSPGTGDQPQHF
TRBV10-1,CASSDLAGPYEQYF
TRBV18,CASSPPGQGGEKLFF
TRBV7-8,CASSLVYRLDTEAFF
TRBV5-4,CASSLGQENTEAFF
TRBV5-6,CASSLGISETGYKGQFF
TRBV19,CASSSTGALYGYTF
TRBV2,CARSGGKSNQPQHF
TRBV27,CASSLNPSGTYNEQFF
TRBV4-1,CASSLSRDRGSGEKLFF
TRBV27,CASSRWGPDTQYF
TRBV7-6,CASSLTGVNDGYTF
TRBV11-3,CASSPGGGRNTEAFF
TRBV29-1,CSVELGTFGLSYNEQFF
TRBV4-1,CASSQDQGLGGNQPQHF
TRBV6-1,CASSERAGTQETQYF
TRBV18,CASSRQGTSSYNEQFF
TRBV29-1,CSASWARKNIQYF
TRBV5-5,CASSLKTTGGTEAFF
TRBV6-5,CASSRDRGREQYF
TRBV6-5,CASSYSGAGNQPQHF
TRBV6-5,CASSYSGRERNIQYF
TRBV6-1,CASSERPLAGVTDTQYF